This TCR beta chain was found in a study of Tregs in tolerant kidney transplant recipients. Overall study results and limits: Tolerant patients' donor-specific Tregs expanded beyond overall Tregs, suggesting antigen-driven growth. Changing PCR primers prevented nucleotide comparison between some patients' samples.

Profiled with immunoSEQ multiplex PCR; TCRdb holds only in-frame clones, not every one. Of 90,000 to 130,000 clones listed, nearly 90% are singletons. The sample holds one count of this clone. Its antigen is as yet unknown. The sample was CD4+ T cells from blood, taken before the transplant. This TCR was sampled from a human donor who received a combined kidney and bone marrow transplant.

CDR3 in amino acids: CASTEVPAQAYEQYF. CDR3 nucleotide sequence: TGCGCCAGCACCGAGGTCCCAGCACAAGCCTACGAGCAGTACTTC. V and J are TRBV5-1 and TRBJ2-7; D not resolved. Germline values: CDR1 SGHRS, CDR2 YFSETQ. This CDR3 contains 15 residues. The ends were cut back, 6 bases at V and 2 bases at J, with 18 bases in the middle.